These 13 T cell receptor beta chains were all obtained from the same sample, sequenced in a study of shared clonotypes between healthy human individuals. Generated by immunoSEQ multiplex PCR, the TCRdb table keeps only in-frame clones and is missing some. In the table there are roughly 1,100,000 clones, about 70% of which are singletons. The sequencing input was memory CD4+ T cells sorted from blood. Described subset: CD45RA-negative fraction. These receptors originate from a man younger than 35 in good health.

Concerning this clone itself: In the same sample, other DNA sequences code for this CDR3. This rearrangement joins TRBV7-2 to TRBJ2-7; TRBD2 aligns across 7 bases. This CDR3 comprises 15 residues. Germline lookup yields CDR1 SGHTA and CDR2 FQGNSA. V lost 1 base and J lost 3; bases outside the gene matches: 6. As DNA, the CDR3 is TGTGCCAGCAGCTTAGACTTAGCGGGCCTCTACGAGCAGTACTTC. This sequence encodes CASSLDLAGLYEQYF.

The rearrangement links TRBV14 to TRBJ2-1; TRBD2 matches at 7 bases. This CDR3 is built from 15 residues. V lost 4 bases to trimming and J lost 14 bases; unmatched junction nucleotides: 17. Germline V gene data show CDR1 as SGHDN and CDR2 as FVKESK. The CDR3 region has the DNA TGTGCCAGCAGCCTAGCTTCCGGGACTACCTCCACCAAGTTCTTC. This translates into CASSLASGTTSTKFF.

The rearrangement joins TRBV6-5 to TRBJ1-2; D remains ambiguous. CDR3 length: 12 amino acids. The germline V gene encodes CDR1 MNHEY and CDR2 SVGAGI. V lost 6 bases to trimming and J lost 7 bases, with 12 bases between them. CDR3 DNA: TGTGCCAGCAGAAACCAACCGAGTGGCTACACCTTC. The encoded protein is CASRNQPSGYTF.

The CDR3: CASRPLTDTQYF. As DNA, the CDR3 is TGTGCCAGCAGGCCCCTCACAGATACGCAGTATTTT. The chain carries TRBV6-6 and TRBJ2-3; D is unclear. The CDR3 extends over 12 amino acids. Germline CDR1 and CDR2: MNHNY and SVGAGI (reference sequence). The ends were cut back, 6 bases at V and 2 bases at J, with 6 bases in the middle.

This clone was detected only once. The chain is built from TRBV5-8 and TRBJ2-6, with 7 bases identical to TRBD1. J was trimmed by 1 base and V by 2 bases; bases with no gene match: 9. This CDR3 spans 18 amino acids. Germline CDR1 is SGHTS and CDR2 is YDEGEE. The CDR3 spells CASSFHLIQGSGANVLTF. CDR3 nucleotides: TGTGCCAGCAGCTTTCACCTCATACAGGGGTCTGGGGCCAACGTCCTGACTTTC.

The CDR3 loop is CASSLGAGGPPGELFF. The CDR3 DNA reads as TGTGCCAGCAGCTTGGGCGCGGGAGGGCCCCCCGGGGAGCTGTTTTTT. The rearrangement uses TRBV5-6 and TRBJ2-2; 9 nucleotides match TRBD2. Losses at the gene ends were 0 bases for V and 6 bases for J; bases not matched to a gene: 6. The CDR3 loop spans 16 amino acids. Germline values: CDR1 SGHDT, CDR2 YYEEEE.

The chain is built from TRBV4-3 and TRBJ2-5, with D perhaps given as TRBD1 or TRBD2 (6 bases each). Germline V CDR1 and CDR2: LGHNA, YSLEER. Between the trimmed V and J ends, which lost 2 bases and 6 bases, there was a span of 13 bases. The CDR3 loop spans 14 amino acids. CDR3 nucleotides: TGCGCCAGCAGCCAAATTTGGGGGGCCAAGACCCAGTACTTC. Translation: CASSQIWGAKTQYF.

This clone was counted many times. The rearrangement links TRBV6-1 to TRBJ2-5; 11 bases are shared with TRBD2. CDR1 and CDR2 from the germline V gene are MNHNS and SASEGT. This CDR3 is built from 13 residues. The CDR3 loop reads CVSGGATSETQYF. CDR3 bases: TGTGTTAGCGGGGGGGCCACGTCAGAGACCCAGTACTTC.

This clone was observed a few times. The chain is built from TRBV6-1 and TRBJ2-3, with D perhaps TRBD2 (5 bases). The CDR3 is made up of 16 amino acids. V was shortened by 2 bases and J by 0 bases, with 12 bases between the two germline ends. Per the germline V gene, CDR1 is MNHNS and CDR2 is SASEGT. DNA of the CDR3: TGTGCCAGCAGTGAAAAGCCCGGGAAAAGCACAGATACGCAGTATTTT. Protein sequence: CASSEKPGKSTDTQYF.

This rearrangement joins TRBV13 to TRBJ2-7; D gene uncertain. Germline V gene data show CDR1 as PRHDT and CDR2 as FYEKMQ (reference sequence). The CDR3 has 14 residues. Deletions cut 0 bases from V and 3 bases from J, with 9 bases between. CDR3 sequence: CASSLGHVFYEQYF. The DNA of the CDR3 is TGTGCCAGCAGCTTAGGCCATGTCTTCTACGAGCAGTACTTC.

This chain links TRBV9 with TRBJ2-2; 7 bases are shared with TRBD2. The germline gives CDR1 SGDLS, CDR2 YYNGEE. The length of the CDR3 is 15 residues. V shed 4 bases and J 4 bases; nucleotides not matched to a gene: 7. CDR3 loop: CASSLGLVGTGELFF. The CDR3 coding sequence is TGTGCCAGCAGCTTAGGACTAGTCGGCACCGGGGAGCTGTTTTTT.

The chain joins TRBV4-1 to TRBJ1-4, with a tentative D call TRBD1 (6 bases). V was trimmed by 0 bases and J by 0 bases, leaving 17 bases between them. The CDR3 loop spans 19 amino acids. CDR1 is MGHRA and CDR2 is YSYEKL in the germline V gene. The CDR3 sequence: CASSQEDKNRATTNEKLFF. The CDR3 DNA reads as TGCGCCAGCAGCCAAGAGGACAAAAACAGGGCGACAACTAATGAAAAACTGTTTTTT.

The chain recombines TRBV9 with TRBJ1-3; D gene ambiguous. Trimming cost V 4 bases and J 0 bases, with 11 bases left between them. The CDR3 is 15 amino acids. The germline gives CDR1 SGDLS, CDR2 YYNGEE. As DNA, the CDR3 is TGTGCCAGCAGCCTTATTGGGAACTCTGGAAACACCATATATTTT. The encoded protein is CASSLIGNSGNTIYF.